One sample yielded the 22 T cell receptor beta chains listed below, sequenced in a study of human T cells and chemical hapten exposure. Time point: patch test 1, 2 weeks after DPC sensitization. Treatment indicated: therapeutic diphenylcyclopropenone sensitization with weekly scalp DPC. TCRdb redid the calling of the RACE reads with MiXCR, one entry per CDR3 protein. Of tens of thousands of distinct CDR3 sequences listed, roughly 12% are singletons. Here the sequenced sample was whole blood, taken in connection with sensitization to the hapten diphenylcyclopropenone (DPC). These receptors were obtained from a woman aged 55 to 70 with alopecia areata. Some clones in this sample may be carry-over from other donors' samples.

The chain couples TRBV20-1 to TRBJ1-4; tentatively, D is TRBD1 (5 bases). Germline V CDR1 and CDR2: DFQATT, SNEGSKA (reference sequence). The CDR3 has 14 residues. The V end lost 4 bases, the J end lost 3 bases, and 12 bases lay between the germline ends. DNA for the CDR3: TGCAGTGCTACAAAGGCAGGGTCTAATGAAAAACTGTTTTTT. Protein sequence: CSATKAGSNEKLFF.

This clonotype was observed a handful of times. J is TRBJ2-5 and V is TRBV7-2; 8 bases match TRBD2. Unmatched junction bases numbered 15, after V lost 5 bases and J lost 4 bases. The germline V gene has CDR1 SGHTA and CDR2 FQGNSA. The CDR3 is made up of 17 amino acids. The CDR3 sequence is CASSPRSGGILGETQYF. CDR3 sequence (DNA): TGTGCCAGCAGCCCTAGGAGCGGGGGTATCTTAGGAGAGACCCAGTACTTC.

This clonotype was detected ten times or more. V gene TRBV14 combines with J gene TRBJ1-3; 9 bases match TRBD1. The CDR3 runs to 15 residues. CDR1 and CDR2 from the germline V gene are SGHDN and FVKESK. V was pared by 6 bases and J by 2 bases, with 5 bases of the junction left unmatched. The CDR3 DNA reads TGTGCCAGCAGGTTACAGGGGGCCGCTGGAAACACCATATATTTT. Amino acid sequence: CASRLQGAAGNTIYF. Based on the CDR3 plus reference TRBV14 and TRBJ1-3, the full variable domain is EAGVTQFPSHSVIEKGQTVTLRCDPISGHDNLYWYRRVMGKEIKFLLHFVKESKQDESGMPNNRFLAERTGGTYSTLKVQPAELEDSGVYFCASRLQGAAGNTIYFGEGSWLTVV.

The chain employs TRBV7-6 and TRBJ1-6; D is unclear. CDR3 size: 16 residues. Trimming shortened V by 5 bases and J by 0 bases, and 11 bases separated the two germline ends. CDR1 and CDR2 from the germline V gene are SGHVS and FNYEAQ. CDR3 bases: TGTGCCAGCAGCATATCCGGGAACTCCTATAATTCACCCCTCCACTTT. Residues: CASSISGNSYNSPLHF.

This clonotype has only a few counts. The chain carries TRBV28 and TRBJ1-5; possible D gene TRBD1, 5 bases. The CDR3 is made up of 15 amino acids. Trimming removed 5 bases at V and 4 bases at J, with 15 bases between. CDR1 MDHEN and CDR2 SYDVKM come from the germline V gene. The CDR3 DNA sequence: TGTGCCAGCAGTCCACCCCGGGACGGGAATCAGCCCCAGCATTTT. It translates to CASSPPRDGNQPQHF.

This clonotype turned up a few times. The chain is built from TRBV4-2 and TRBJ2-7; D might be TRBD1 or TRBD2, each matching 5 bases. V lost 5 bases and J lost 6, with 8 bases in between. CDR3 size: 11 residues. Germline-derived CDR1 and CDR2 are LGHNA and YNFKEQ. In DNA form, the CDR3 reads TGTGCCAGCAGCAACGGGGCCGAGCAGTACTTC. Protein sequence: CASSNGAEQYF.

This clonotype appeared many times. V and J are TRBV2 and TRBJ2-6; unclear D gene. The germline CDR1 and CDR2 sequences are SNHLY and FYNNEI. The V end was cut by 6 bases, the J end by 0 bases, with 9 bases between. This CDR3 is 15 amino acids long. As DNA, the CDR3 is TGTGCCAGCAGGGGCATCCGCTCTGGGGCCAACGTCCTGACTTTC. It translates to CASRGIRSGANVLTF.

This clonotype was picked up a small number of times. The chain is built from TRBV25-1 and TRBJ1-6; no firm D call. Germline CDR1 is MGHDK and CDR2 is SYGVNS. The CDR3 consists of 15 residues. The V end was cut by 6 bases, the J end by 8 bases, with 17 bases between. CDR3 sequence reads: CASSQGIVGDSPLHF. In nucleotides, the CDR3 is TGTGCCAGCAGCCAAGGTATCGTCGGTGATTCACCCCTCCACTTT.

This clonotype occurred many times. This chain connects TRBV27 to TRBJ1-2; TRBD1 matches at 9 bases. Germline CDR1 and CDR2: MNHEY and SMNVEV (reference sequence). V lost 5 bases, J lost 4 bases, and 5 bases stayed unmatched. There are 14 residues in the CDR3. CDR3 amino acids: CASSRGTGPYGYTF. Written as DNA, the CDR3 is TGTGCCAGCAGTAGAGGGACAGGGCCCTATGGCTACACCTTC.

The gene calls are TRBV20-1 and TRBJ2-7, with TRBD1 identical over 8 bases. Looked up from germline, CDR1 is DFQATT and CDR2 is SNEGSKA (reference sequence). The junction had 10 bases not matched to a gene; V was cut back by 3 bases and J by 0 bases. The CDR3 consists of 16 residues. The CDR3 spells CSASTLTGVGSYEQYF. CDR3 bases: TGCAGTGCTAGCACGTTGACAGGGGTCGGCTCCTACGAGCAGTACTTC.

The chain combines TRBV3-1 with TRBJ1-6; D remains unclear. CDR3 length equals 13 residues. V was trimmed by 1 base and J by 7 bases, leaving 5 bases between them. Looked up from germline, CDR1 is LGHDT and CDR2 is YNNKEL (reference sequence). CDR3 in DNA: TGTGCCAGCAGCCAAGGGACCAATTCACCCCTCCACTTT. Amino acids: CASSQGTNSPLHF. Full variable domain (outside the CDR3, taken from reference TRBV3-1 and TRBJ1-6): DTAVSQTPKYLVTQMGNDKSIKCEQNLGHDTMYWYKQDSKKFLKIMFSYNNKELIINETVPNRFSPKSPDKAHLNLHINSLELGDSAVYFCASSQGTNSPLHFGNGTRLTVT.

The V gene is TRBV13, the J gene TRBJ1-1, with unresolved D. The V end was cut by 6 bases, the J end by 0 bases, with 5 bases between. Germline V lookup: CDR1 PRHDT, CDR2 FYEKMQ (reference sequence). The CDR3 totals 12 residues. DNA of the CDR3: TGTGCCAGCAGTGGGATGAACACTGAAGCTTTCTTT. Its protein is CASSGMNTEAFF.

A few counts support this clonotype. V is TRBV20-1 and J is TRBJ2-7, with D possibly TRBD2 on 5 matching bases. The germline V and J ends were trimmed by 6 bases and 0 bases, with 18 bases remaining between them. CDR3 length: 15 amino acids. The germline CDR1 and CDR2 sequences are DFQATT and SNEGSKA (reference sequence). The CDR3 is CSADGAVTRSYEQYF. The CDR3 region has the DNA TGCAGTGCCGATGGAGCGGTGACCCGCTCCTACGAGCAGTACTTC.

This clonotype was seen a handful of times. The J gene is TRBJ2-3, the V gene TRBV27; 8 bases line up with TRBD2. The CDR3 has 18 amino acids. The germline CDR1 and CDR2 sequences are MNHEY and SMNVEV (reference sequence). Losses at the gene ends were 4 bases for V and 4 bases for J; bases not matched to a gene: 16. The CDR3 protein is CASSWLSGGAPSPDTQYF. The CDR3 DNA reads TGTGCCAGCAGTTGGCTAAGCGGGGGAGCCCCCTCGCCAGATACGCAGTATTTT.

This clonotype was observed a few times. V and J are TRBV23-1 and TRBJ2-7; maybe TRBD1 (5 bases). TRBV23-1 is flagged as an ORF with uncertain function. Trimming took 1 base from V and 5 from J, leaving 15 bases between them. The CDR3 sequence is 15 residues long. DNA of the CDR3: TGCGCCAGCAGTCAATGCCCAGGGTGCGATGACGAGCAGTACTTC. Translating it yields CASSQCPGCDDEQYF.

This clonotype occurred many times. The V and J genes are TRBV2 and TRBJ2-1; 9 bases are shared with TRBD1. The CDR3 is 15 amino acids. V was clipped by 4 bases and J by 9 bases; unmatched bases: 10. CDR1 is SNHLY, CDR2 FYNNEI, per germline. CDR3 nucleotides: TGTGCCAGCAGTGCCCCCGGGACAGGGATGGGTGAGCAGTTCTTC. It is translated as CASSAPGTGMGEQFF. Based on the CDR3 plus reference TRBV2 and TRBJ2-1, the full variable domain is EPEVTQTPSHQVTQMGQEVILRCVPISNHLYFYWYRQILGQKVEFLVSFYNNEISEKSEIFDDQFSVERPDGSNFTLKIRSTKLEDSAMYFCASSAPGTGMGEQFFGPGTRLTVL.

The chain combines TRBV4-1 with TRBJ2-7; no clear D. Trimming left V 1 base short and J 1 base short, with 8 bases between. Germline V gives CDR1 MGHRA, CDR2 YSYEKL. The CDR3 consists of 14 residues. In DNA form, the CDR3 reads TGCGCCAGCAGCCAAGGGCAGGTTTCCTACGAGCAGTACTTC. It encodes CASSQGQVSYEQYF.

The V call is TRBV20-1, the J call TRBJ1-1, with 9 nucleotides matching TRBD1. CDR1 is DFQATT, CDR2 SNEGSKA, per germline (reference sequence). The ends lost 6 bases at V and 6 bases at J; junction bases unmatched: 5. The CDR3 is made up of 12 amino acids. CDR3 in amino acids: CSAADRGAEAFF. Written as DNA, the CDR3 is TGCAGTGCCGCGGACAGGGGCGCTGAAGCTTTCTTT.

This clonotype turned up a few times. The genes are TRBV4-1 and TRBJ1-2; the D is unclear. Trimming took off 0 bases at V and 2 bases at J, with 10 bases between the two ends. Per germline, CDR1 MGHRA and CDR2 YSYEKL. The CDR3 runs 15 residues. CDR3: CASSQDPGGNYGYTF. The CDR3 nucleotides are TGCGCCAGCAGCCAAGATCCGGGCGGAAACTATGGCTACACCTTC.

The chain links TRBV29-1 to TRBJ1-6, with no clear D. Germline V gene sequence: CDR1 SQVTM, CDR2 ANQGSEA. The germline V and J ends were trimmed by 4 bases and 7 bases, with 17 bases remaining between them. The CDR3 extends over 15 amino acids. CDR3 DNA: TGCAGCGTTGTGAATGGGGAGCCGACGAATTCACCCCTCCACTTT. Protein product: CSVVNGEPTNSPLHF.

The chain joins TRBV18 to TRBJ2-5; tentatively, D is TRBD2 (6 bases). The germline V gene encodes CDR1 KGHSH and CDR2 LQKENI. The CDR3 spans 15 residues. The ends were cut back, 4 bases at V and 5 bases at J, with 17 bases in the middle. The CDR3 sequence is CASSLAGSPAETQYF. CDR3 DNA sequence: TGTGCCAGCTCACTGGCGGGAAGCCCGGCGGAGACCCAGTACTTC. Filled out from reference TRBV18 and TRBJ2-5, the complete variable domain reads NAGVMQNPRHLVRRRGQEARLRCSPMKGHSHVYWYRQLPEEGLKFMVYLQKENIIDESGMPKERFSAEFPKEGPSILRIQQVVRGDSAAYFCASSLAGSPAETQYFGPGTRLLVL.

This clonotype was counted ten times or more. The chain carries TRBV7-9 and TRBJ2-7; D unclear. The CDR3 has 12 residues. Germline V gene lookup returns CDR1 SEHNR and CDR2 FQNEAQ (reference sequence). Trimming cost V 3 bases and J 0 bases, with 3 bases left between them. The CDR3: CASSFHSYEQYF. For the CDR3, the DNA is TGTGCCAGCAGCTTCCACTCCTACGAGCAGTACTTC. The full variable domain, its missing parts supplied by reference TRBV7-9 and TRBJ2-7, is DTGVSQNPRHKITKRGQNVTFRCDPISEHNRLYWYRQTLGQGPEFLTYFQNEAQLEKSRLLSDRFSAERPKGSFSTLEIQRTEQGDSAMYLCASSFHSYEQYFGPGTRLTVT.